Listed here is a single TCR beta chain. Repertoires were generated with immunoSEQ multiplex PCR, while TCRdb's copy carries only in-frame clones and drops some. The sample includes 28,000 or so clones, around 90% of them seen just once. V shed 3 bases, J shed 8 bases, and the junction held 7 bases outside the gene matches. Germline-derived CDR1 and CDR2 are SGHTA and FQGNSA. CDR3 length equals 14 residues. These data belong to a study of blood T cell repertoires in COVID-19. Study summary: Samples taken during acute and convalescent COVID-19 were collected in the United States, Italy and Spain. Nucleic acid was either cDNA or gDNA, and it came from T cells, B-cell-depleted T cells, or PBMCs.

This sequence joins TRBV7-2 and TRBJ2-4, with 7 bases identical to TRBD1. The source of this sequence is a human donor in a cohort sampled during active COVID-19. Sequences were obtained from peripheral blood. DNA of the CDR3: TGTGCCAGCAGCTTGTCAGGGGGTCTGGACATTCAGTACTTC. This translates into CASSLSGGLDIQYF.